This T cell receptor beta chain is drawn from a study of blood T cell repertoires in COVID-19. The wider study: From T cells, B-cell-depleted T cells, or PBMCs came the material, which was cDNA or gDNA.

Generated by immunoSEQ multiplex PCR, the TCRdb table keeps only in-frame clones and is missing some. The sample consists of about 110,000 clones, around 79% of them appearing once. Germline loops: CDR1 MDHEN, CDR2 SYDVKM. Trimming pared 1 base from V and 5 bases from J, leaving 8 bases between. CDR3 length: 13 amino acids. This clone occurred once. Sequenced: peripheral blood. The TCR comes from an elderly woman with active or convalescent COVID-19. The genes are TRBV28 and TRBJ1-2, with D uncertain. Here the CDR3 reads CASSLFTVYGYTF. CDR3 sequence (DNA): TGTGCCAGCAGTTTATTCACAGTTTATGGCTACACCTTC.